Below are 28 T cell receptor beta chains sequenced from a single sample in a study of Ad26.COV2.S vaccination and SARS-CoV-2 variants. Data came from immunoSEQ multiplex PCR; TCRdb stores just in-frame clones and leaves some out. The sample has roughly 500,000 clones; about 83% are singletons. Treatment defined: 19 received Ad26.COV2.S at low or high dose, single or two shots; several received placebo; per-sample allocation not given. Vaccine and placebo recipients were sampled on day 63 after the first injection. The starting material was peripheral blood, obtained in a trial of Ad26.COV2.S vaccine versus placebo. These receptors originate from a person aged 18-65 years who received the Ad26.COV2.S COVID-19 vaccine or a placebo.

The rearrangement links TRBV19 to TRBJ1-6, with D possibly TRBD1 on 6 matching bases. The CDR3 is 16 residues long. CDR1 LNHDA and CDR2 SQIVND come from the germline V gene (reference sequence). Between the trimmed V and J ends, which lost 5 bases and 10 bases, there was a span of 21 bases. As DNA, the CDR3 is TGTGCCAGTAGTCCATCGACAGGAACAAAAGGATCACCCCTCCACTTT. It yields the protein CASSPSTGTKGSPLHF.

The gene calls are TRBV19 and TRBJ1-1; D is unclear. Between the trimmed V and J ends, which lost 5 bases and 4 bases, there was a span of 14 bases. Germline lookup yields CDR1 LNHDA and CDR2 SQIVND (reference sequence). CDR3 length: 14 amino acids. The CDR3 region is CASSRPGGFTEAFF. Here the CDR3 DNA reads TGTGCCAGTAGTCGGCCAGGAGGGTTCACTGAAGCTTTCTTT.

The gene calls are TRBV9 and TRBJ2-2; D is unresolved. CDR3 length: 15 amino acids. Per the germline V gene, CDR1 is SGDLS and CDR2 is YYNGEE. Between the trimmed V and J ends, which lost 0 bases and 0 bases, there was a span of 6 bases. In DNA, the CDR3 is TGTGCCAGCAGCGTAGCTCAAGCGAACACCGGGGAGCTGTTTTTT. It codes for CASSVAQANTGELFF.

The rearrangement joins TRBV7-9 to TRBJ2-6; no firm D call. CDR3 size: 15 residues. V lost 2 bases to trimming and J lost 1 base, with 6 bases between them. The germline V gene has CDR1 SEHNR and CDR2 FQNEAQ (reference sequence). CDR3 in DNA: TGTGCCAGCAGCTTATTGGCTTCTGGGGCCAACGTCCTGACTTTC. Translation gives CASSLLASGANVLTF.

The rearrangement joins TRBV9 to TRBJ1-6, with D possibly matching TRBD1 (5 bases). Germline-derived CDR1 and CDR2 are SGDLS and YYNGEE. The V and J ends lost 4 bases and 0 bases respectively, with 17 bases between them. CDR3 size: 18 residues. CDR3 sequence: CASSQTPGRSSYNSPLHF. The CDR3 bases are TGTGCCAGCAGCCAAACTCCGGGACGGAGCTCCTATAATTCACCCCTCCACTTT.

This chain joins TRBV10-3 and TRBJ1-3; 7 bases align to TRBD1. Per the germline V gene, CDR1 is ENHRY and CDR2 is SYGVKD. This CDR3 spans 15 amino acids. J was trimmed by 2 bases and V by 2 bases; bases with no gene match: 3. In DNA form, the CDR3 reads TGTGCCATCAGTGAGAAGGGACAGCCTGGAAACACCATATATTTT. It yields the protein CAISEKGQPGNTIYF.

This chain connects TRBV29-1 to TRBJ2-3; perhaps TRBD1 as D (6 bases). The CDR3 totals 15 residues. From germline, CDR1 is SQVTM and CDR2 ANQGSEA. The germline V and J ends were trimmed by 4 bases and 5 bases, with 19 bases remaining between them. The DNA of the CDR3 is TGCAGCGTTGCCCTCGGACAGACCCAGGGAGATACGCAGTATTTT. Translating it yields CSVALGQTQGDTQYF.

The rearrangement uses TRBV9 and TRBJ1-5; D call uncertain. Germline V gives CDR1 SGDLS, CDR2 YYNGEE. V lost 0 bases to trimming and J lost 3 bases, with 13 bases between them. The CDR3 has 16 residues. CDR3 amino acids: CASSVGDRVNNQPQHF. CDR3 nucleotide sequence: TGTGCCAGCAGCGTAGGGGATCGGGTGAACAATCAGCCCCAGCATTTT.

Of note for this clone: Its ends do not fully match the called genes, so a read error is possible. This chain uses TRBV4-1 with TRBJ2-3, with a tentative D call TRBD1 (5 bases). Germline assignment: CDR1 MGHRA and CDR2 YSYEKL. The length of the CDR3 is 13 residues. The CDR3 loop is CAGRVGLTDTQYF. DNA of the CDR3: TGCGCCGGCAGGGTGGGCCTCACAGATACGCAGTATTTT.

This chain links TRBV9 with TRBJ2-2, with D maybe TRBD1 (6 bases). CDR3 size: 15 residues. Trimming took 3 bases from V and 3 from J, leaving 12 bases between them. Germline V gives CDR1 SGDLS, CDR2 YYNGEE. For the CDR3, the DNA is TGTGCCAGCAGCGAAGGGGACACTTACACCGGGGAGCTGTTTTTT. This codes for CASSEGDTYTGELFF.

Only a few counts were recorded for this clone. V is TRBV6-5 and J is TRBJ1-2; no clear D. In germline, CDR1 is MNHEY, CDR2 SVGAGI. V was trimmed by 6 bases and J by 4 bases, leaving 15 bases between them. The CDR3 has 14 residues. The CDR3 is CASRRTTSSYGYTF. The CDR3, as DNA: TGTGCCAGCAGAAGAACGACCAGTTCCTATGGCTACACCTTC.

The V and J genes are TRBV5-6 and TRBJ2-7; TRBD1 aligns across 7 bases. From germline, CDR1 is SGHDT and CDR2 YYEEEE. CDR3 length: 16 residues. Trimming took 0 bases from V and 0 from J; bases not matched to a gene: 6. Written as DNA, the CDR3 is TGTGCCAGCAGCTTGGGTGGGGGACAGAGCTCCTACGAGCAGTACTTC. It specifies CASSLGGGQSSYEQYF.

As DNA, the CDR3 is TGCGCCAGCAGCCAAGATTGGCCGGGGGCCGAGCAGTACTTC. This gives the protein CASSQDWPGAEQYF. The genes are TRBV4-3 and TRBJ2-7; D could derive from TRBD1 or TRBD2 (6 bases each). Trimming cost V 0 bases and J 6 bases, with 12 bases left between them. The length of the CDR3 is 14 residues. Germline V gene lookup returns CDR1 LGHNA and CDR2 YSLEER.

This clone was seen only once. V is TRBV28 and J is TRBJ1-4, with 8 bases matching TRBD1. The CDR3 contains 15 residues. V gave up 5 bases and J gave up 7 bases; unmatched junction bases: 9. Germline V gene lookup returns CDR1 MDHEN and CDR2 SYDVKM. The CDR3 loop reads CASSPLRGRSEKLFF. The CDR3 DNA is TGTGCCAGCAGTCCCCTCAGGGGGCGATCTGAAAAACTGTTTTTT.

V and J are TRBV19 and TRBJ2-5; perhaps TRBD2 as D (7 bases). The CDR3 runs to 13 residues. Germline V lookup: CDR1 LNHDA, CDR2 SQIVND (reference sequence). V shed 11 bases and J shed 4 bases, with 17 bases lying between them. The CDR3 protein is CASDGGPGETQYF. CDR3 bases: TGTGCCTCAGACGGGGGGCCGGGAGAGACCCAGTACTTC.

This chain uses TRBV6-1 with TRBJ1-5; D uncertain. This CDR3 has 17 amino acids. Trimming left V 0 bases short and J 3 bases short, with 15 bases between. Germline V gene data show CDR1 as MNHNS and CDR2 as SASEGT. The DNA for the CDR3 is TGTGCCAGCAGTGAAGCGATGGAGCTTGATAACAATCAGCCCCAGCATTTT. This encodes CASSEAMELDNNQPQHF.

The chain links TRBV19 to TRBJ2-2, with D perhaps given as TRBD1 or TRBD2 (5 bases each). Trimming shortened V by 5 bases and J by 0 bases, and 10 bases separated the two germline ends. The CDR3 has 15 amino acids. Germline CDR1 LNHDA, CDR2 SQIVND (reference sequence). The CDR3 protein is CASSGDRANTGELFF. CDR3 bases: TGTGCCAGTAGTGGGGACCGAGCGAACACCGGGGAGCTGTTTTTT.

The chain has TRBV13 and TRBJ1-2; 10 positions match TRBD1. CDR1 and CDR2 from the germline V gene are PRHDT and FYEKMQ (reference sequence). The CDR3 covers 17 residues. Germline trimming cut 0 bases from V and 2 bases from J; bases unmatched to any gene: 6. For the CDR3, the DNA is TGTGCCAGCAGCTTAGGTAGGGGACAGGGGCTGAACTATGGCTACACCTTC. Translated: CASSLGRGQGLNYGYTF.

The chain combines TRBV19 with TRBJ2-2; maybe TRBD1 (6 bases). The germline V gene encodes CDR1 LNHDA and CDR2 SQIVND (reference sequence). V shed 6 bases and J shed 4 bases, with 18 bases lying between them. The CDR3 has 16 residues. CDR3 amino acids: CASRVPQGMGTGELFF. CDR3 nucleotide sequence: TGTGCCAGTAGGGTCCCACAGGGAATGGGCACCGGGGAGCTGTTTTTT.

The genes are TRBV6-2 or TRBV6-3 and TRBJ1-4, with a possible D match to TRBD1 (6 bases). The germline V and J ends were trimmed by 5 bases and 8 bases, with 18 bases remaining between them. This CDR3 region has 15 residues. Germline V lookup: CDR1 MNHEY, CDR2 SVGEGT. Written as DNA, the CDR3 is TGTGCCAGCAGTAGAGAGGACAGTGTGGGGGAAAAACTGTTTTTT. This sequence encodes CASSREDSVGEKLFF.

The chain has TRBV30 and TRBJ2-7, with 10 bases matching TRBD2. V was clipped by 3 bases and J by 3 bases; unmatched bases: 2. This CDR3 comprises 13 residues. Germline V gives CDR1 GTSNPN, CDR2 SVGIG (reference sequence). CDR3: CAWRLAGLYEQYF. In DNA form, the CDR3 reads TGTGCCTGGAGACTAGCGGGGCTCTACGAGCAGTACTTC. The entire variable domain, with the rest obtained from reference TRBV30 and TRBJ2-7, is as follows: SQTIHQWPATLVQPVGSPLSLECTVEGTSNPNLYWYRQAAGRGLQLLFYSVGIGQISSEVPQNLSASRPQDRQFILSSKKLLLSDSGFYLCAWRLAGLYEQYFGPGTRLTVT.

The V and J genes are TRBV7-3 and TRBJ2-1; 7 bases are shared with TRBD2. This CDR3 is built from 14 residues. V trimming: 0 bases; J trimming: 7 bases; junction bases outside the gene matches: 3. Germline V gene sequence: CDR1 SGHTA, CDR2 FQGTGA. Here the CDR3 DNA reads TGTGCCAGCAGCTTAACAGCGGGGCGGAATGAGCAGTTCTTC. It is translated as CASSLTAGRNEQFF.

The V call is TRBV19, the J call TRBJ1-1; TRBD1 might be the D (6 bases). This CDR3 comprises 15 residues. Trimming took off 9 bases at V and 4 bases at J, with 21 bases between the two ends. The V gene's germline CDR1 is LNHDA and CDR2 SQIVND (reference sequence). The chain's CDR3 is CASSLVGGSSTEAFF. In DNA form, the CDR3 reads TGTGCCAGCAGTCTCGTCGGGGGCTCCAGCACTGAAGCTTTCTTT.

This clone was picked up a small number of times. The chain is built from TRBV5-1 and TRBJ2-2; maybe TRBD2 (6 bases). The V gene's germline CDR1 is SGHRS and CDR2 YFSETQ. V was cut by 3 bases and J by 4 bases, with 28 bases left in between. The CDR3 is made up of 20 amino acids. DNA of the CDR3: TGCGCCAGCAGCTCCATGGGAGGTGTACATAAACAACTCTTCACCGGGGAGCTGTTTTTT. Translating gives CASSSMGGVHKQLFTGELFF.

The rearrangement joins TRBV4-3 to TRBJ1-5; 7 bases align to TRBD1. CDR1 and CDR2 from the germline V gene are LGHNA and YSLEER. Trimming at V came to 0 bases and at J to 1 base, leaving 3 bases not matched to a gene. CDR3 length: 16 residues. The CDR3 DNA is TGCGCCAGCAGCCAAGATATCAGGGGGAGCAATCAGCCCCAGCATTTT. This sequence encodes CASSQDIRGSNQPQHF.

The gene calls are TRBV5-1 and TRBJ1-4; 9 positions agree with TRBD1. The CDR3 runs 16 residues. Germline CDR1 reads SGHRS; CDR2 reads YFSETQ. V lost 4 bases, J lost 6 bases, and 10 bases stayed unmatched. CDR3 DNA sequence: TGCGCCAGCAGCGACAGGACAGGGGTCGGTCATGAAAAACTGTTTTTT. Its protein is CASSDRTGVGHEKLFF.

The CDR3 loop reads CASKPNRGLSVATEAFF. The CDR3 DNA follows: TGTGCCAGCAAACCGAACAGGGGGCTAAGCGTGGCCACTGAAGCTTTCTTT. V is TRBV27 and J is TRBJ1-1; 9 bases line up with TRBD1. CDR1 MNHEY and CDR2 SMNVEV come from the germline V gene (reference sequence). V gave up 7 bases and J gave up 4 bases; unmatched junction bases: 16. CDR3 length: 17 residues.

As to this clone: Distinct nucleotide sequences in the sample also encode this CDR3. This rearrangement joins TRBV7-2 to TRBJ1-5, with D possibly matching TRBD1 (5 bases). Deletions cut 6 bases from V and 7 bases from J, with 13 bases between. CDR1 and CDR2 from the germline V gene are SGHTA and FQGNSA. This CDR3 has 13 residues. DNA for the CDR3: TGTGCCAGCAGTCTTCGAGGGGACCAGCCCCAGCATTTT. Protein: CASSLRGDQPQHF.